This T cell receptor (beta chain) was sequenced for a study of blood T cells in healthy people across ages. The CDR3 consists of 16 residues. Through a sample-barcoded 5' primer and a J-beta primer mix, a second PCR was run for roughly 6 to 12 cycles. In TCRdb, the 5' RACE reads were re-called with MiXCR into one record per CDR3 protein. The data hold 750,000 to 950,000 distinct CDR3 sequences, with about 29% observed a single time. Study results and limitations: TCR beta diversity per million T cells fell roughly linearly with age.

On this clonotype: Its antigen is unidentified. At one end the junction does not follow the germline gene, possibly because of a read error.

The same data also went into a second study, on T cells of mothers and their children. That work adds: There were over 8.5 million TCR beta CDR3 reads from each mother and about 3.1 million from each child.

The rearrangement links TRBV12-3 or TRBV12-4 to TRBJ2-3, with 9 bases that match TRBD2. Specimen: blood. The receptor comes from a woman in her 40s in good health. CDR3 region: CTSSLLAGVSTDTQYF. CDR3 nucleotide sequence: TGTACCAGCAGTTTGTTAGCGGGGGTGAGCACAGATACGCAGTATTTT.